This TCR beta chain emerged from a study of cytotoxic CD8 clonotypes in ibrutinib-treated CLL. The CDR3 has 14 residues. The germline V gene encodes CDR1 SGHNT and CDR2 YYREEE (reference sequence). Trimming removed 0 bases at V and 4 bases at J, with 11 bases between. The method was immunoSEQ multiplex PCR; TCRdb's version includes in-frame clones alone and lacks a portion of them. The sample contains 140,000 or so clones, about 79% of which appear only once. The chain carries TRBV5-4 and TRBJ2-7; D may be TRBD1 (6 bases). The receptor was derived from a human donor with chronic lymphocytic leukemia. Sequenced material: PBMCs, taken after 12 months of ibrutinib treatment. The CDR3 here is CASSLDRALYEQYF. The CDR3 nucleotides read TGTGCCAGCAGCTTGGACAGGGCATTATACGAGCAGTACTTC. Looking up the rest from reference TRBV5-4 and TRBJ2-7 gives the full variable domain: ETGVTQSPTHLIKTRGQQVTLRCSSQSGHNTVSWYQQALGQGPQFIFQYYREEENGRGNFPPRFSGLQFPNYSSELNVNALELDDSALYLCASSLDRALYEQYFGPGTRLTVT.